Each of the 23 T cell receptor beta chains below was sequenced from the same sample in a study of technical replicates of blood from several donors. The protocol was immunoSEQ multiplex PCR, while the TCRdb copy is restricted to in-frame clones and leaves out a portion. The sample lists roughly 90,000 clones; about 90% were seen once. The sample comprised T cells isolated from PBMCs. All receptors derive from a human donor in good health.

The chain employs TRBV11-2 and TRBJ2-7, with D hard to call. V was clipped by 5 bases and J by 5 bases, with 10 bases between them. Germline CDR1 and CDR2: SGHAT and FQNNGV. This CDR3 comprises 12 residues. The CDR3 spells CASSTNGHEQYF. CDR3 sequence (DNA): TGTGCCAGCAGCACCAACGGTCACGAGCAGTACTTC.

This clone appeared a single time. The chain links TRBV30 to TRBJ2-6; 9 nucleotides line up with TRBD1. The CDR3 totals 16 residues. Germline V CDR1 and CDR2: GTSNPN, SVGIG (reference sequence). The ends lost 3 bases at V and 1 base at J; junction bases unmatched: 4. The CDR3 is CAWRDRGKSGANVLTF. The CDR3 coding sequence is TGTGCCTGGAGGGACAGGGGCAAATCTGGGGCCAACGTCCTGACTTTC.

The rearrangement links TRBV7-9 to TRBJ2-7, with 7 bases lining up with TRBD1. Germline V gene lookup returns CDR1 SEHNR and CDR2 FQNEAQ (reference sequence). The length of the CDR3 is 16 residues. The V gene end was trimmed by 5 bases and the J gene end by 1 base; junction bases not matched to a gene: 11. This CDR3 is CASSPSTGPGSYEQYF. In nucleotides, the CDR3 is TGTGCCAGCAGCCCATCGACAGGGCCGGGATCCTACGAGCAGTACTTC.

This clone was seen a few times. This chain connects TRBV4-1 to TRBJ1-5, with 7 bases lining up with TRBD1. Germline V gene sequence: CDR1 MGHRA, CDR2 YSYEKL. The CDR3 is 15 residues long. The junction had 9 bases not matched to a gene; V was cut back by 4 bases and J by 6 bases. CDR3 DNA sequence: TGCGCCAGCAGCCTCAAGCAGGGGGAAGGTCAGCCCCAGCATTTT. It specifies CASSLKQGEGQPQHF.

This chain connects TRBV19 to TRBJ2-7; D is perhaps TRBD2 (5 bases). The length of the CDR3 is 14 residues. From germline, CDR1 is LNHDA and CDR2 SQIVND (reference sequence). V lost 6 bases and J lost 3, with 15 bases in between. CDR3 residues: CASSPMVGDYEQYF. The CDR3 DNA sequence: TGTGCCAGTAGCCCTATGGTGGGAGACTACGAGCAGTACTTC.

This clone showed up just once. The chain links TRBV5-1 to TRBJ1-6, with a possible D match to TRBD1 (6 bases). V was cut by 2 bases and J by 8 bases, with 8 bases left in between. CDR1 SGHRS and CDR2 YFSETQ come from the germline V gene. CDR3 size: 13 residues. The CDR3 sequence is CASSFEGDSPLHF. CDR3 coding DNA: TGCGCCAGCAGCTTCGAGGGGGATTCACCCCTCCACTTT.

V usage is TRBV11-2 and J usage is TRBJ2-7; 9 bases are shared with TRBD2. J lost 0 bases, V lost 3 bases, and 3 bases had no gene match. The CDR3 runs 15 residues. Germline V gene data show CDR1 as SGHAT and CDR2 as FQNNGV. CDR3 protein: CASSFTSGRSYEQYF. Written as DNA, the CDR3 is TGTGCCAGCAGCTTTACTAGCGGGCGCTCCTACGAGCAGTACTTC. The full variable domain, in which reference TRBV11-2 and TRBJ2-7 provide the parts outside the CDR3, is EAGVAQSPRYKIIEKRQSVAFWCNPISGHATLYWYQQILGQGPKLLIQFQNNGVVDDSQLPKDRFSAERLKGVDSTLKIQPAKLEDSAVYLCASSFTSGRSYEQYFGPGTRLTVT.

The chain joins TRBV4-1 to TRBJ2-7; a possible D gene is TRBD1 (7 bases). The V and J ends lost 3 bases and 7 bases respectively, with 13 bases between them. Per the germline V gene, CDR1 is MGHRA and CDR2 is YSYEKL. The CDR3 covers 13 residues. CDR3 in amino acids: CASSQGAGGEQYF. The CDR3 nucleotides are TGCGCCAGCAGCCAGGGTGCAGGGGGGGAGCAGTACTTC.

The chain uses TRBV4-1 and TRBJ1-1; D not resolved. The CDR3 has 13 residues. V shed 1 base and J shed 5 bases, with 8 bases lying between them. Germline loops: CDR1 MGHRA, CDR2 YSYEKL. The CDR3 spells CASSQGPRTEAFF. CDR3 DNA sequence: TGCGCCAGCAGCCAAGGGCCCAGGACTGAAGCTTTCTTT.

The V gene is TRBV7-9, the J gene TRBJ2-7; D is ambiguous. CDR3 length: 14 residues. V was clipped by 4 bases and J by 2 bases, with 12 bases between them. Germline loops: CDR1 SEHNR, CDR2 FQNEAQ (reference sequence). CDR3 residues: CASSSETSPYEQYF. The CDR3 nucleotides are TGTGCCAGCAGCTCAGAGACAAGCCCCTACGAGCAGTACTTC.

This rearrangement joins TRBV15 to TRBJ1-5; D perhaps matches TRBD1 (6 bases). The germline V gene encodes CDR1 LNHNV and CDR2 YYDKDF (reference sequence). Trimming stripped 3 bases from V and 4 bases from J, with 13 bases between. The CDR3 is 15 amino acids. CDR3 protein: CATSRPGQTNQPQHF. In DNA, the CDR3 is TGTGCCACCAGCAGGCCGGGACAAACTAATCAGCCCCAGCATTTT.

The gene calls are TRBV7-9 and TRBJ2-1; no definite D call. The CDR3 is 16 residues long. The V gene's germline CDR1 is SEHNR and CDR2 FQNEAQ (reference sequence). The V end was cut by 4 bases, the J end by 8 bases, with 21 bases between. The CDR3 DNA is TGTGCCAGCAGCTCGATCGTTAGTGTGAACCGGGATGAGCAGTTCTTC. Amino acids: CASSSIVSVNRDEQFF.

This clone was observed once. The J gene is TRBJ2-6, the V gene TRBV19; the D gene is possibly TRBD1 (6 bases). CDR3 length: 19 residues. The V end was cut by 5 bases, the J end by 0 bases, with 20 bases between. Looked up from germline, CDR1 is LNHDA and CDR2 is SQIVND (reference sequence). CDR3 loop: CASSPLPLKQGSGANVLTF. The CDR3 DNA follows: TGTGCCAGTAGTCCCCTTCCTCTTAAACAGGGCTCTGGGGCCAACGTCCTGACTTTC.

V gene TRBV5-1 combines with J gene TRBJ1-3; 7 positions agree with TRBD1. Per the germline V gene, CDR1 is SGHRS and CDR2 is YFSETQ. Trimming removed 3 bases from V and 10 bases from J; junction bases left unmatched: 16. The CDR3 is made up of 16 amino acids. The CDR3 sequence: CASSSAGDRKIGTIYF. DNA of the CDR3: TGCGCCAGCAGCTCGGCCGGGGACAGAAAGATTGGGACCATATATTTT. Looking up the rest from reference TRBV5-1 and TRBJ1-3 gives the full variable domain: KAGVTQTPRYLIKTRGQQVTLSCSPISGHRSVSWYQQTPGQGLQFLFEYFSETQRNKGNFPGRFSGRQFSNSRSEMNVSTLELGDSALYLCASSSAGDRKIGTIYFGEGSWLTVV.

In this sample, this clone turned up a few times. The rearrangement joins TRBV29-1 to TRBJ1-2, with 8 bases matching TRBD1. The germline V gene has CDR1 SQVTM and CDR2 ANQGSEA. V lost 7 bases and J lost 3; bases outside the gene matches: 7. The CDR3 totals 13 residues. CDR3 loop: CSGRTGSDYGYTF. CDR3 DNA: TGCAGCGGCCGGACAGGGAGTGACTATGGCTACACCTTC.

The CDR3 reads CASSFPQGGRGNEQFF. In nucleotides, the CDR3 is TGTGCCAGCAGCTTCCCTCAGGGGGGACGGGGCAATGAGCAGTTCTTC. The chain carries TRBV7-2 and TRBJ2-1, with D maybe TRBD1 (7 bases). Trimming pared 3 bases from V and 6 bases from J, leaving 18 bases between. The CDR3 contains 16 residues. Germline CDR1 reads SGHTA; CDR2 reads FQGNSA.

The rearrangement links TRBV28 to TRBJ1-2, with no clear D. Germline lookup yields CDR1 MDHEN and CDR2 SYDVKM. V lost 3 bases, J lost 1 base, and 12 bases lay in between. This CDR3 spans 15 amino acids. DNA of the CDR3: TGTGCCAGCAGTTTCTTCGGGGAGAATAACTATGGCTACACCTTC. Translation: CASSFFGENNYGYTF.

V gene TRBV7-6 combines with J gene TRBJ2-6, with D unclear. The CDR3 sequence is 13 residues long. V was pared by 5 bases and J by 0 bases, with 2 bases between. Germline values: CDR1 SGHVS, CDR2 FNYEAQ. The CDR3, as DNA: TGTGCCAGCAGCCGCTCTGGGGCCAACGTCCTGACTTTC. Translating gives CASSRSGANVLTF. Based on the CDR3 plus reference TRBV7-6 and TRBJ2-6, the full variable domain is GAGVSQSPRYKVTKRGQDVALRCDPISGHVSLYWYRQALGQGPEFLTYFNYEAQQDKSGLPNDRFSAERPEGSISTLTIQRTEQRDSAMYRCASSRSGANVLTFGAGSRLTVL.

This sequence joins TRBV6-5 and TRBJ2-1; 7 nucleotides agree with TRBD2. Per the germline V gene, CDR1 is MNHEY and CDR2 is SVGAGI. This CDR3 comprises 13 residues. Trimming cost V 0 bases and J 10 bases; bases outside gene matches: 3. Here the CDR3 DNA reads TGTGCCAGCAGTTACTCGGGGGGGGAGGAGCAGTTCTTC. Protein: CASSYSGGEEQFF.

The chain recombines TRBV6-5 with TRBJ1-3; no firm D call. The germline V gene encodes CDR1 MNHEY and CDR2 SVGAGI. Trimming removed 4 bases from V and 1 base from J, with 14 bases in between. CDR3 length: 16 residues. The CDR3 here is CASSSSAIQSGNTIYF. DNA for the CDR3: TGTGCCAGCAGTTCATCGGCGATACAGTCTGGAAACACCATATATTTT.

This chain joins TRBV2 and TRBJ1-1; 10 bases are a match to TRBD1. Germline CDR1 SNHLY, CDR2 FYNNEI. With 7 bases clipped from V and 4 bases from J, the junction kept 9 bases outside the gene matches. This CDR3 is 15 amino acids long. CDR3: CASTGRRTGGTEAFF. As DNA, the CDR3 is TGTGCCAGCACGGGTAGAAGGACAGGGGGCACTGAAGCTTTCTTT.

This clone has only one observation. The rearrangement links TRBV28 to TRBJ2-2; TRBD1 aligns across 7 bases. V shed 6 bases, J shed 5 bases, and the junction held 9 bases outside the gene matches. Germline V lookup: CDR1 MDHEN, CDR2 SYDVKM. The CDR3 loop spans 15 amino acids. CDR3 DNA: TGTGCCAGCAGCCGAGATGACAGGGATACCGGGGAGCTGTTTTTT. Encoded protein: CASSRDDRDTGELFF. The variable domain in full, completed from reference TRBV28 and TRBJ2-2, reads DVKVTQSSRYLVKRTGEKVFLECVQDMDHENMFWYRQDPGLGLRLIYFSYDVKMKEKGDIPEGYSVSREKKERFSLILESASTNQTSMYLCASSRDDRDTGELFFGEGSRLTVL.

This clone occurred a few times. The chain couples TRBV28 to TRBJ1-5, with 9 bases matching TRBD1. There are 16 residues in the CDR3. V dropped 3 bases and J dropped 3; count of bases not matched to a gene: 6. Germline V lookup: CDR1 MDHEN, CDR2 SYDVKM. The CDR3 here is CASSLRTGAVNQPQHF. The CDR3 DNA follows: TGTGCCAGCAGTTTGAGGACAGGGGCCGTCAATCAGCCCCAGCATTTT.